One and the same sample provided the 5 T cell receptor beta chains below, sequenced in a study of blood T cell repertoires in COVID-19. Assay used: immunoSEQ multiplex PCR; TCRdb lists only in-frame clones, some missing. The table lists a few hundred thousand clones, roughly 89% of them singletons. Sequencing was carried out using PBMCs or T cells enriched from blood (not recorded which). Source of these receptors: a young woman with acute COVID-19.

The V call is TRBV11-3, the J call TRBJ2-7, with D unresolved. CDR1 SGHNT and CDR2 YENEEA come from the germline V gene. CDR3 size: 13 residues. V was shortened by 3 bases and J by 1 base, with 7 bases between the two germline ends. The CDR3 DNA sequence: TGTGCCAGCAGCTTCGTTCAGTCCTACGAGCAGTACTTC. It translates to CASSFVQSYEQYF.

The V call is TRBV11-2, the J call TRBJ2-2; 10 positions agree with TRBD2. Germline values: CDR1 SGHAT, CDR2 FQNNGV. This CDR3 spans 16 amino acids. Trimming cost V 7 bases and J 5 bases; bases outside gene matches: 10. CDR3 coding DNA: TGTGCCAGCACCCGGCTAGCGGGAGTTAAGACCGGGGAGCTGTTTTTT. Amino acid sequence: CASTRLAGVKTGELFF. The full variable domain, with the rest looked up from reference TRBV11-2 and TRBJ2-2, is EAGVAQSPRYKIIEKRQSVAFWCNPISGHATLYWYQQILGQGPKLLIQFQNNGVVDDSQLPKDRFSAERLKGVDSTLKIQPAKLEDSAVYLCASTRLAGVKTGELFFGEGSRLTVL.

The rearrangement links TRBV5-1 to TRBJ2-7, with D maybe TRBD2 (6 bases). This CDR3 is built from 12 residues. Germline CDR1 reads SGHRS; CDR2 reads YFSETQ. V shed 3 bases and J shed 7 bases, with 11 bases lying between them. The CDR3 sequence is CASSYRGWEQYF. CDR3 DNA sequence: TGCGCCAGCAGCTACCGGGGGTGGGAGCAGTACTTC.

This chain joins TRBV7-2 and TRBJ1-1; a possible D gene is TRBD1 (5 bases). Looked up from germline, CDR1 is SGHTA and CDR2 is FQGNSA. Deletions cut 7 bases from V and 4 bases from J, with 19 bases between. This CDR3 is built from 15 residues. The CDR3 coding sequence is TGTGCCAGCAAAATAGTGGGGGGTATGAGCACTGAAGCTTTCTTT. The encoded protein is CASKIVGGMSTEAFF.

CDR3 in amino acids: CATSDLDAGSNQPQHF. The CDR3 DNA reads TGTGCCACCAGTGATTTAGACGCCGGGAGCAATCAGCCCCAGCATTTT. The V and J genes are TRBV24-1 and TRBJ1-5, with no clear D. This CDR3 is built from 16 residues. V lost 1 base to trimming and J lost 1 base, with 10 bases between them. Germline-derived CDR1 and CDR2 are KGHDR and SFDVKD.